This TCR beta chain was recovered during a study of Graves' ophthalmopathy and Graves' hyperthyroidism. General study points: Most expanded clonotypes from thyroid (those above 0.001 frequency) were also found in blood.

The germline gives CDR1 SEHNR, CDR2 FQNEAQ (reference sequence). The CDR3 has 15 amino acids. V lost 5 bases and J 4 bases, leaving 17 bases between the germline ends. Eligible hyperthyroidism cases comprised new diagnoses of under 2 months' duration in individuals aged 18 to 65. RNA transcripts were the source from which TCR beta CDR3 regions were amplified. An opening RT-PCR round employed HTBI primers and preceded a second-round multiplex PCR. MiXCR was run by TCRdb on the multiplex PCR reads, yielding one entry per CDR3 protein. The data show about 1.2 million distinct CDR3 sequences, roughly 35% seen once. This clonotype has a single count. The antigen remains unidentified. This may be a read error, as it is one base from a much larger clone.

Material: peripheral blood or thyroid tissue (not recorded which). The sequence came from an adult man with Graves' hyperthyroidism. The chain is built from TRBV7-9 and TRBJ1-2; D unclear. This chain's CDR3 is CASSVPGDPFYGYTF. The CDR3 DNA reads as TGTGCCAGCAGCGTCCCCGGGGATCCCTTCTATGGCTACACCTTC.